These 26 T cell receptor beta chains were sequenced from one sample in a study of T cells after yellow fever vaccination. TCRdb passed the 5' RACE reads through MiXCR, listing each CDR3 protein once. The sample yields 320,000 or so distinct CDR3 sequences, around 8.1% seen once. Sample: PBMCs, taken about 41 days after the first yellow fever vaccination. The origin of the receptors is a man younger than 35 who received the YFV17D yellow fever vaccine.

This clonotype occurred many times. V usage is TRBV5-6 and J usage is TRBJ1-5, with D unresolved. Germline CDR1 is SGHDT and CDR2 is YYEEEE. Trimming left V 2 bases short and J 3 bases short, with 9 bases between. The CDR3 loop spans 14 amino acids. For the CDR3, the DNA is TGTGCCAGCAGCTTCTCTGGGGTCAATCAGCCCCAGCATTTT. This sequence encodes CASSFSGVNQPQHF.

This clonotype was observed at least ten times. The genes are TRBV18 and TRBJ2-7, with 7 bases matching TRBD1. The ends lost 3 bases at V and 3 bases at J; junction bases unmatched: 2. Germline-derived CDR1 and CDR2 are KGHSH and LQKENI. This CDR3 is 13 amino acids long. The CDR3 DNA is TGTGCCAGCTCACCGACAGGGCTCTACGAGCAGTACTTC. Amino acid sequence: CASSPTGLYEQYF. Looking up the rest from reference TRBV18 and TRBJ2-7 gives the full variable domain: NAGVMQNPRHLVRRRGQEARLRCSPMKGHSHVYWYRQLPEEGLKFMVYLQKENIIDESGMPKERFSAEFPKEGPSILRIQQVVRGDSAAYFCASSPTGLYEQYFGPGTRLTVT.

In its sample, this clonotype was seen a few times. The rearrangement joins TRBV6-1 to TRBJ1-3; weak D call: TRBD1 (5 bases). CDR3 size: 15 residues. V lost 3 bases and J lost 0, with 9 bases in between. Germline CDR1 reads MNHNS; CDR2 reads SASEGT. CDR3 amino acids: CASSDGGFSGNTIYF. The CDR3 coding sequence is TGTGCCAGCAGTGACGGGGGGTTCTCTGGAAACACCATATATTTT.

This clonotype was observed a few times. The rearrangement links TRBV7-2 to TRBJ1-5; weak D call: TRBD1 (6 bases). CDR1 and CDR2 (germline): SGHTA, FQGNSA. V dropped 6 bases and J dropped 9 bases, with 24 bases sitting between them. CDR3 size: 16 residues. CDR3 DNA: TGTGCCAGCAGTCGAGGACTACAGGGCTCCCTACCGCCCCAGCATTTT. Translating gives CASSRGLQGSLPPQHF.

This clonotype was counted only a few times. V usage is TRBV2 and J usage is TRBJ1-5; possibly TRBD1 for D (5 bases). The CDR3 consists of 15 residues. Germline V gene lookup returns CDR1 SNHLY and CDR2 FYNNEI. V lost 2 bases to trimming and J lost 0 bases, with 8 bases between them. Here the CDR3 DNA reads TGTGCCAGCAGTGAACAGGGCAGTAGCAATCAGCCCCAGCATTTT. Its protein is CASSEQGSSNQPQHF.

This clonotype was detected only a few times. V gene TRBV28 combines with J gene TRBJ2-7, with D perhaps matching TRBD1 (5 bases). Germline CDR1 reads MDHEN; CDR2 reads SYDVKM. The CDR3 is 14 amino acids. The V end was cut by 10 bases, the J end by 3 bases, with 19 bases between. The CDR3 nucleotides read TGTGCCACCACCGCAGGGTCCCATTTCTACGAGCAGTACGTC. It codes for CATTAGSHFYEQYV.

V usage is TRBV4-1 and J usage is TRBJ2-7; D not certain. The germline V gene encodes CDR1 MGHRA and CDR2 YSYEKL. This CDR3 contains 14 residues. V was pared by 0 bases and J by 0 bases, with 6 bases between. In nucleotides, the CDR3 is TGCGCCAGCAGCCAAGAATCGCTCTCCTACGAGCAGTACTTC. This codes for CASSQESLSYEQYF.

This clonotype was detected only a few times. In nucleotides, the CDR3 is TGTGCCAGCAGCCTGGACAGGTTCTACGAGCAGTACTTC. Amino acid sequence: CASSLDRFYEQYF. The rearrangement uses TRBV7-8 and TRBJ2-7; 7 bases line up with TRBD1. The germline CDR1 and CDR2 sequences are SGHVS and FQNEAQ. J was trimmed by 3 bases and V by 5 bases; bases with no gene match: 4. The CDR3 has 13 residues.

The table lists this clonotype with a few counts. The gene calls are TRBV19 and TRBJ1-1, with D unclear. This CDR3 is 13 amino acids long. CDR1 LNHDA and CDR2 SQIVND come from the germline V gene (reference sequence). V lost 0 bases, J lost 5 bases, and 7 bases lay in between. CDR3 in amino acids: CASSIDLGTEAFF. The CDR3, as DNA: TGTGCCAGTAGTATAGATCTTGGAACTGAAGCTTTCTTT.

The chain employs TRBV12-3 or TRBV12-4 and TRBJ2-3, with TRBD1 as a possible D gene (7 bases). Deletions cut 3 bases from V and 3 bases from J, with 13 bases between. The CDR3 extends over 15 amino acids. In DNA, the CDR3 is TGTGCCAGCAGTTTTGGGGCAGGGGGGACAGATACGCAGTATTTT. Translated, it gives CASSFGAGGTDTQYF.

This clonotype was detected only a few times. The chain couples TRBV13 to TRBJ2-7, with TRBD1 matching 10 bases. V was clipped by 5 bases and J by 3 bases; unmatched bases: 13. Germline CDR1 and CDR2: PRHDT and FYEKMQ (reference sequence). CDR3 length equals 17 residues. The CDR3 DNA reads TGTGCCAGCAGCCCCCCCCGGACAGGGGGATTAGGCTACGAGCAGTACTTC. It encodes CASSPPRTGGLGYEQYF.

This clonotype showed up just a few times. V is TRBV18 and J is TRBJ2-5; TRBD2 agrees at 7 bases. The CDR3 is 15 amino acids. J gave up 2 bases and V 1 base, and 4 bases lay outside the gene matches. Germline V gene data show CDR1 as KGHSH and CDR2 as LQKENI. The CDR3, as DNA: TGTGCCAGCTCACCACAGCGGGGTTTGCAAGAGACCCAGTACTTC. Translated: CASSPQRGLQETQYF.

This clonotype was counted many times. This chain uses TRBV4-3 with TRBJ2-5; the D call may be TRBD1 or TRBD2 (5 bases each). Trimming took off 0 bases at V and 1 base at J, with 9 bases between the two ends. This CDR3 comprises 15 residues. From germline, CDR1 is LGHNA and CDR2 YSLEER. CDR3 nucleotides: TGCGCCAGCAGCCAAGATATGAGGGGCCAAGAGACCCAGTACTTC. Translation: CASSQDMRGQETQYF.

CDR3 nucleotides: TGTGCCACCAGTGACGAGCGGGGTCAAGAGACCCAGTACTTC. It yields the protein CATSDERGQETQYF. The rearrangement links TRBV24-1 to TRBJ2-5; 7 bases are a match to TRBD2. CDR3 length: 14 amino acids. From germline, CDR1 is KGHDR and CDR2 SFDVKD. The trim removed 4 bases at V and 2 bases at J, leaving 3 bases unmatched.

The V call is TRBV20-1, the J call TRBJ1-6; D not resolved. Germline V CDR1 and CDR2: DFQATT, SNEGSKA (reference sequence). This CDR3 spans 11 amino acids. V lost 6 bases to trimming and J lost 8 bases, with 8 bases between them. The CDR3 loop reads CSALEYSPLHF. CDR3 in DNA: TGCAGTGCCCTGGAGTATTCACCCCTCCACTTT.

This chain uses TRBV5-4 with TRBJ2-3; D is possibly TRBD2 (6 bases). Germline CDR1 SGHNT, CDR2 YYREEE (reference sequence). This CDR3 region has 12 residues. With 4 bases removed from V and 4 bases from J, the gap between germline ends came to 7 bases. CDR3 nucleotides: TGTGCCAGCAGCGGGGAGGCAGATACGCAGTATTTT. Protein product: CASSGEADTQYF.

V usage is TRBV14 and J usage is TRBJ2-6; unclear D gene. The CDR3 length is 14 residues. Germline lookup yields CDR1 SGHDN and CDR2 FVKESK. The ends were cut back, 0 bases at V and 5 bases at J, with 5 bases in the middle. The DNA of the CDR3 is TGTGCCAGCAGCCAAGAGAGATGGGCCAACGTCCTGACTTTC. Its translation is CASSQERWANVLTF.

The CDR3 DNA reads as TGTGCCAGCAGCTTAGGGACTAGCGGGGGGGGGCTCCCCTACAATGAGCAGTTCTTC. Protein: CASSLGTSGGGLPYNEQFF. This chain uses TRBV11-1 with TRBJ2-1; 15 positions agree with TRBD2. The CDR3 length is 19 residues. Germline V CDR1 and CDR2: SGHAT, FQDESV (reference sequence). Trimming removed 1 base from V and 2 bases from J; junction bases left unmatched: 6.

This clonotype was counted between two and nine times. The genes are TRBV5-4 and TRBJ2-6, with D hard to call. CDR1 and CDR2 from the germline V gene are SGHNT and YYREEE (reference sequence). The CDR3 spans 17 residues. Trimming took 3 bases from V and 2 from J, leaving 15 bases between them. CDR3: CASSSAANIAGANVLTF. The CDR3 DNA follows: TGTGCCAGCAGCTCAGCAGCAAATATCGCTGGGGCCAACGTCCTGACTTTC.

This clonotype was seen ten or more times. The chain couples TRBV5-1 to TRBJ1-2; D gene unclear. This CDR3 contains 15 residues. Trimming left V 4 bases short and J 3 bases short, with 16 bases between. Germline CDR1 and CDR2: SGHRS and YFSETQ. Here the CDR3 DNA reads TGCGCCAGCAGCCAAACATATGCTCTGGACTATGGCTACACCTTC. As protein: CASSQTYALDYGYTF.

The chain carries TRBV12-3 or TRBV12-4 and TRBJ2-3, with unresolved D. The CDR3 is 14 residues long. V was cut by 6 bases and J by 1 base, with 11 bases left in between. The CDR3 region is CASRDPKGTDTQYF. CDR3 in DNA: TGTGCCAGCAGGGACCCAAAGGGCACAGATACGCAGTATTTT.

This clonotype was counted between two and nine times. The rearrangement uses TRBV5-1 and TRBJ2-5; D gene uncertain. V was cut by 7 bases and J by 1 base, with 11 bases left in between. The CDR3 runs to 13 residues. In germline, CDR1 is SGHRS, CDR2 YFSETQ. CDR3 sequence: CASGSGSQETQYF. The CDR3 DNA sequence: TGCGCCAGCGGTTCCGGGTCCCAAGAGACCCAGTACTTC.

The genes are TRBV7-2 and TRBJ2-2, with D unclear. Trimming took off 1 base at V and 1 base at J, with 7 bases between the two ends. This CDR3 contains 15 residues. The V gene's germline CDR1 is SGHTA and CDR2 FQGNSA. CDR3 in DNA: TGTGCCAGCAGCTTAGGGCCGATGAACACCGGGGAGCTGTTTTTT. Protein product: CASSLGPMNTGELFF.

The chain employs TRBV12-3 or TRBV12-4 and TRBJ1-5; D uncertain. V was trimmed by 4 bases and J by 3 bases, leaving 10 bases between them. This CDR3 has 14 amino acids. The DNA of the CDR3 is TGTGCCAGCAGTTCTACAGTGACCAATCAGCCCCAGCATTTT. Amino acids: CASSSTVTNQPQHF.

This clonotype showed up just a few times. The chain links TRBV27 to TRBJ1-2, with a tentative D call TRBD1 (5 bases). From germline, CDR1 is MNHEY and CDR2 SMNVEV (reference sequence). The length of the CDR3 is 13 residues. V was shortened by 6 bases and J by 6 bases, with 14 bases between the two germline ends. CDR3 sequence reads: CASSVLGDHGYTF. The DNA for the CDR3 is TGTGCCAGCAGCGTGTTGGGGGATCATGGCTACACCTTC.

This clonotype was seen repeatedly, ten times or more. The chain couples TRBV7-9 to TRBJ1-5, with D perhaps matching TRBD1 (6 bases). Germline V gives CDR1 SEHNR, CDR2 FQNEAQ (reference sequence). The ends were cut back, 4 bases at V and 4 bases at J, with 23 bases in the middle. The CDR3 is 18 residues long. The CDR3 coding sequence is TGTGCCAGCAGCTCCGATCCGGGGGCGCTTGGAAGGAATCAGCCCCAGCATTTT. Translating gives CASSSDPGALGRNQPQHF.